This T cell receptor beta chain is from a study of cytomegalovirus exposure and HLA in healthy donors. Whole-study findings and limits: Exclusion applied to some V segments, including TRBV6-2 and TRBV6-3, as they were indistinguishable.

Vbeta (60) and Jbeta (13) primers were used in the PCR. TCRdb's table, derived via immunoSEQ multiplex PCR, lists solely in-frame clones and lacks some. Among roughly 180,000 clones listed, around 80% were seen once. CDR3 length: 13 residues. Trimming removed 1 base from V and 1 base from J; junction bases left unmatched: 0. Germline CDR1 and CDR2: GTSNPN and SVGIG (reference sequence). This clone appeared once. No antigen is known for it. The clonotype originates from a woman aged 60-75 years in good health and CMV-seropositive. This chain joins TRBV30 and TRBJ2-5; TRBD1 agrees at 7 bases. The sequenced sample was PBMCs. CDR3 in DNA: TGTGCCTGGAGTGGACAGGGCCAAGAGACCCAGTACTTC. It codes for CAWSGQGQETQYF.